This TCR beta chain came from a study of blood T cell repertoires in COVID-19. As for the study in general: Acute and convalescent COVID-19 samples came from the United States, Italy and Spain. Sources were T cells, B-cell-depleted T cells, or PBMCs; the material itself was cDNA or gDNA.

The repertoire was sequenced with immunoSEQ multiplex PCR; TCRdb's copy has only in-frame clones and lacks some. Among about 130,000 clones listed, 60% to 80% were seen once. The CDR3 spans 14 residues. V trimming: 5 bases; J trimming: 5 bases; junction bases outside the gene matches: 6. Per germline, CDR1 LGHDT and CDR2 YNNKEL (reference sequence). The TCR was taken from a woman in her 70s with acute or convalescent COVID-19. The sequenced sample was peripheral blood. The rearrangement links TRBV3-1 (or the pseudogene TRBV3-2) to TRBJ2-5, with 9 bases that match TRBD1. The CDR3 nucleotides are TGTGCCAGCAGCTCGGGACAGGGTGAGGAGACCCAGTACTTC. Amino acids: CASSSGQGEETQYF.